Here is one T cell receptor beta chain with its context. The data stem from a study of blood T cell repertoires in COVID-19. The germline V gene has CDR1 LGHDT and CDR2 YNNKEL (reference sequence). V shed 5 bases, J shed 11 bases, and the junction held 7 bases outside the gene matches. The length of the CDR3 is 12 residues. Measured with immunoSEQ multiplex PCR; TCRdb has only the in-frame clones, and not every one. The sample shows 20,000 to 25,000 clones, 90% of them seen only once. The sequenced material came from peripheral blood. The chain employs TRBV3-1 (or the pseudogene TRBV3-2) and TRBJ1-1; 8 nucleotides match TRBD1. The receptor was isolated from a human donor in a cohort sampled during active COVID-19. The CDR3: CASSKDRVEAFF. The CDR3 coding sequence is TGTGCCAGCAGCAAGGACAGGGTTGAGGCTTTCTTT.